The TCR beta chain under discussion was sequenced for a study of T cell responses to AZD1222 COVID-19 vaccine. The V segment lost 5 bases and the J segment 9 bases; nucleotides outside the gene matches: 7. The CDR3 length is 13 residues. Per the germline V gene, CDR1 is LGHNT and CDR2 is FRNRAP. The assay was immunoSEQ multiplex PCR, and TCRdb's table has in-frame clones only and misses some. The table shows under 150,000 clones, with about 90% occurring only once. The source is an adult in good health. The source material was peripheral blood, sampled on day 0 of AZD1222 vaccination. The gene calls are TRBV12-5 and TRBJ2-3, with TRBD1 matching over 8 bases. The CDR3 bases are TGTGCTAGTGGTACGGACAGGGTAGGCACGCAGTATTTT. As protein: CASGTDRVGTQYF.